The table lists the clone carrying this T cell receptor (beta chain) with a few counts. The antigen remains unidentified. TCRdb re-called the reads through MiXCR, storing one row per CDR3 protein. The sample contains about 740,000 distinct CDR3 sequences, 35% to 45% of which appear only once. The CDR3 has 14 residues. V lost 6 bases and J lost 1, with 12 bases in between. Germline-derived CDR1 and CDR2 are SNHLY and FYNNEI. This sample is part of a study of T cell repertoires in cytomegalovirus infection. Across the whole study: Carrying CMV and the relevant HLA type showed in public TCR beta signatures. Study observations and caveats: Accumulated public TCR beta family frequency recognized individuals carrying CMV together with the relevant HLA. Predominance within the ex vivo response was attributable to HLA-C-restricted CMV-specific TCR beta clonotypes.

Sequencing input: PBMCs. J is TRBJ1-1 and V is TRBV2, with D unclear. The sequence derives from a human donor in good health (CMV status not recorded). Some clones in this sample may be carry-over from other donors' samples. The CDR3 reads CASRPGAANTEAFF. The DNA of the CDR3 is TGTGCCAGCAGGCCCGGAGCAGCGAACACTGAAGCTTTCTTT. The complete variable domain, with remaining parts taken from reference TRBV2 and TRBJ1-1, reads EPEVTQTPSHQVTQMGQEVILRCVPISNHLYFYWYRQILGQKVEFLVSFYNNEISEKSEIFDDQFSVERPDGSNFTLKIRSTKLEDSAMYFCASRPGAANTEAFFGQGTRLTVV.